This entry lists 20 T cell receptor beta chains sequenced from one sample in a study of blood T cell repertoires in COVID-19. Profiled with immunoSEQ multiplex PCR; TCRdb holds only in-frame clones, not every one. The sample records roughly 160,000 clones, roughly four fifths being singletons. The material sequenced was PBMCs or T cells enriched from blood (not recorded which). The origin of the receptors is a man aged 45-65 years who had recovered from COVID-19.

The rearrangement links TRBV27 to TRBJ1-2, with 7 nucleotides matching TRBD1. The ends lost 5 bases at V and 4 bases at J; junction bases unmatched: 13. CDR1 is MNHEY, CDR2 SMNVEV, per germline (reference sequence). CDR3 size: 16 residues. The CDR3 DNA sequence: TGTGCCAGCAGTGAAACCCCCCTGGACAGGACCTATGGCTACACCTTC. Translated: CASSETPLDRTYGYTF.

The V gene is TRBV29-1, the J gene TRBJ2-1, with TRBD2 identical over 14 bases. V gave up 6 bases and J gave up 7 bases; unmatched junction bases: 5. Germline values: CDR1 SQVTM, CDR2 ANQGSEA. CDR3 size: 14 residues. The CDR3 DNA sequence: TGCAGCGTGGGGACTAGCGGGAGAGGGAATGAGCAGTTCTTC. Its protein product is CSVGTSGRGNEQFF.

The chain has TRBV10-1 and TRBJ2-5, with 9 bases aligning to TRBD2. Germline V lookup: CDR1 WNHNN, CDR2 SYGVQD (reference sequence). Trimming cost V 8 bases and J 5 bases; bases outside gene matches: 9. The CDR3 length is 14 residues. CDR3 nucleotides: TGCGCCAGCTTCGGGACTAGCTTCGTGGAGACCCAGTACTTC. Translating it yields CASFGTSFVETQYF.

The rearrangement uses TRBV4-1 and TRBJ2-7, with TRBD2 as a possible D gene (5 bases). Per germline, CDR1 MGHRA and CDR2 YSYEKL. V dropped 1 base and J dropped 3 bases, with 10 bases sitting between them. This CDR3 is 14 amino acids long. CDR3 nucleotide sequence: TGCGCCAGCAGCCAAGGGGTCGGGAACTACGAGCAGTACTTC. Its protein product is CASSQGVGNYEQYF.

The chain couples TRBV2 to TRBJ1-1; D is unresolved. There are 13 residues in the CDR3. Trimming stripped 4 bases from V and 0 bases from J, with 6 bases between. Germline-derived CDR1 and CDR2 are SNHLY and FYNNEI. The CDR3 sequence is CASSVQMNTEAFF. CDR3 DNA: TGTGCCAGCAGTGTTCAAATGAACACTGAAGCTTTCTTT.

The genes are TRBV20-1 and TRBJ2-7; 9 bases match TRBD1. The length of the CDR3 is 15 residues. Trimming removed 3 bases from V and 3 bases from J; junction bases left unmatched: 9. CDR1 DFQATT and CDR2 SNEGSKA come from the germline V gene (reference sequence). CDR3 DNA sequence: TGCAGTGCTAGTGTCCCCGGGACAGGGCACTACGAGCAGTACTTC. The encoded protein is CSASVPGTGHYEQYF.

The chain links TRBV3-1 (or the pseudogene TRBV3-2) to TRBJ2-3; D possibly corresponds to TRBD2 (5 bases). Looked up from germline, CDR1 is LGHDT and CDR2 is YNNKEL (reference sequence). Trimming pared 5 bases from V and 5 bases from J, leaving 17 bases between. The CDR3 loop spans 15 amino acids. CDR3 amino acids: CASSEDSPMQDTQYF. The CDR3 DNA follows: TGTGCCAGCAGCGAGGACTCTCCCATGCAAGATACGCAGTATTTT.

The CDR3: CASSPLGMTGDEKLFF. CDR3 bases: TGTGCCAGCAGTCCCTTAGGAATGACAGGGGATGAAAAACTGTTTTTT. The chain recombines TRBV27 with TRBJ1-4, with 8 bases lining up with TRBD1. V dropped 5 bases and J dropped 6; count of bases not matched to a gene: 11. Germline V gene lookup returns CDR1 MNHEY and CDR2 SMNVEV (reference sequence). CDR3 size: 16 residues.

The count of this clone is one. This rearrangement joins TRBV7-8 to TRBJ1-4; D uncertain. The germline gives CDR1 SGHVS, CDR2 FQNEAQ. The CDR3 has 14 amino acids. V was cut by 1 base and J by 8 bases, with 11 bases left in between. The CDR3 DNA reads as TGTGCCAGCAGCTTAGGACTCGTGAGAGAAAAACTGTTTTTT. Residues: CASSLGLVREKLFF.

CDR3 coding DNA: TGTGCCAGCAGTTTCCTTAACAGGGGGAACTTTGGTGAAAAACTGTTTTTT. Amino acid sequence: CASSFLNRGNFGEKLFF. The chain has TRBV28 and TRBJ1-4; TRBD1 agrees at 8 bases. The V gene's germline CDR1 is MDHEN and CDR2 SYDVKM. V lost 3 bases, J lost 7 bases, and 13 bases stayed unmatched. This CDR3 has 17 amino acids. The whole variable domain, filled in from reference TRBV28 and TRBJ1-4, reads DVKVTQSSRYLVKRTGEKVFLECVQDMDHENMFWYRQDPGLGLRLIYFSYDVKMKEKGDIPEGYSVSREKKERFSLILESASTNQTSMYLCASSFLNRGNFGEKLFFGSGTQLSVL.

The genes are TRBV4-2 and TRBJ1-2; TRBD1 matches at 7 bases. The V gene's germline CDR1 is LGHNA and CDR2 YNFKEQ. The ends lost 7 bases at V and 2 bases at J; junction bases unmatched: 10. There are 15 residues in the CDR3. The CDR3 nucleotides are TGTGCCAGCATCCTAGAGACAGGGTTAAACTATGGCTACACCTTC. This encodes CASILETGLNYGYTF.

This chain links TRBV7-9 with TRBJ1-6; TRBD1 is a possible D gene (5 bases). CDR3 length: 17 residues. CDR1 SEHNR and CDR2 FQNEAQ come from the germline V gene (reference sequence). Deletions cut 1 base from V and 1 base from J, with 11 bases between. CDR3 sequence: CASSLGRGWSYNSPLHF. The CDR3 DNA sequence: TGTGCCAGCAGCTTAGGGAGGGGTTGGTCCTATAATTCACCCCTCCACTTT.

The CDR3 is CATSRDGPVSLEKLFF. The CDR3 region has the DNA TGTGCCACCAGCAGAGATGGGCCAGTGTCTTTAGAAAAACTGTTTTTT. The chain joins TRBV15 to TRBJ1-4; D not resolved. Trimming removed 0 bases from V and 8 bases from J, with 16 bases in between. CDR1 LNHNV and CDR2 YYDKDF come from the germline V gene (reference sequence). This CDR3 has 16 amino acids.

This chain uses TRBV3-1 (or the pseudogene TRBV3-2) with TRBJ1-5; possibly TRBD1 for D (6 bases). There are 15 residues in the CDR3. Germline V gene data show CDR1 as LGHDT and CDR2 as YNNKEL (reference sequence). Trimming removed 6 bases at V and 4 bases at J, with 16 bases between. CDR3 bases: TGTGCCAGCAGTTCCGGGGACATAGCAAATCAGCCCCAGCATTTT. It specifies CASSSGDIANQPQHF.

The J gene is TRBJ1-4, the V gene TRBV29-1; D is possibly TRBD1 (6 bases). With 0 bases removed from V and 14 bases from J, the gap between germline ends came to 13 bases. The length of the CDR3 is 12 residues. CDR1 and CDR2 (germline): SQVTM, ANQGSEA. This chain's CDR3 is CSVEDLGGKLFF. The CDR3 nucleotides read TGCAGCGTTGAAGATCTAGGGGGAAAGCTGTTTTTT.

This chain uses TRBV19 with TRBJ1-6; 8 positions match TRBD1. Germline values: CDR1 LNHDA, CDR2 SQIVND (reference sequence). The CDR3 runs to 14 residues. With V trimmed by 9 bases and J by 6 bases, 7 bases remained unmatched. The CDR3 nucleotides read TGTGCCAGAGGACCGACAGGGGTTAATTCACCCCTCCACTTT. Its protein product is CARGPTGVNSPLHF.

The chain joins TRBV6-5 to TRBJ1-6, with D possibly matching TRBD1 (5 bases). Germline V gives CDR1 MNHEY, CDR2 SVGAGI. CDR3 length equals 14 residues. The V end was cut by 2 bases, the J end by 6 bases, with 8 bases between. The CDR3 DNA reads TGTGCCAGCAGTTACGGGGGGTCTAATTCACCCCTCCACTTT. Translated: CASSYGGSNSPLHF.

The chain links TRBV7-9 to TRBJ1-1; the D gene is possibly TRBD1 (5 bases). This CDR3 is 15 amino acids long. V was cut by 0 bases and J by 1 base, with 9 bases left in between. The germline gives CDR1 SEHNR, CDR2 FQNEAQ (reference sequence). The CDR3 nucleotides are TGTGCCAGCAGCTTAGCCTGGCAGGGGAACACTGAAGCTTTCTTT. This sequence encodes CASSLAWQGNTEAFF.

This chain uses TRBV5-4 with TRBJ2-3; TRBD2 aligns across 9 bases. CDR1 SGHNT and CDR2 YYREEE come from the germline V gene (reference sequence). CDR3 length: 16 amino acids. V lost 4 bases, J lost 2 bases, and 8 bases stayed unmatched. The CDR3 is CASSEASGANTDTQYF. The CDR3 coding sequence is TGTGCCAGCAGCGAAGCTAGCGGGGCGAACACAGATACGCAGTATTTT.

The chain couples TRBV3-1 (or the pseudogene TRBV3-2) to TRBJ2-6, with TRBD2 identical over 11 bases. The CDR3 contains 19 residues. The J segment lost 3 bases and the V segment lost 5 bases, leaving 12 bases of the junction unmatched. Germline V lookup: CDR1 LGHDT, CDR2 YNNKEL (reference sequence). CDR3 sequence reads: CASSSRTSGSSGGANVLTF. CDR3 coding DNA: TGTGCCAGCAGCTCCCGGACTAGCGGGTCCAGCGGTGGGGCCAACGTCCTGACTTTC.